These 26 T cell receptor beta chains were all obtained from the same sample, sequenced in a study of immune evolution from preneoplasia to lung adenocarcinoma. TCRdb's copy holds only in-frame clones and misses some; the assay was immunoSEQ multiplex PCR. This table has 6,000 to 9,500 clones, about two thirds appearing once. Specimen: FFPE lung adenocarcinoma in situ tissue. These receptor sequences come from a donor older than 65 with lung adenocarcinoma. Some clones in this sample may be carry-over from other donors' samples.

This chain connects TRBV19 to TRBJ2-2, with 8 bases fitting TRBD1. The CDR3 loop spans 14 amino acids. V shed 9 bases, J shed 2 bases, and the junction held 5 bases outside the gene matches. Germline V gene lookup returns CDR1 LNHDA and CDR2 SQIVND (reference sequence). The CDR3 DNA is TGTGCCAGCAGGGACAGGTCCAACACCGGGGAGCTGTTTTTT. This translates into CASRDRSNTGELFF.

The sample holds a few counts of this clone. The chain has TRBV7-3 and TRBJ2-5; D is unclear. CDR3 length: 12 residues. Between the trimmed V and J ends, which lost 5 bases and 0 bases, there was a span of 4 bases. Germline assignment: CDR1 SGHTA and CDR2 FQGTGA. CDR3 protein: CASSLNQETQYF. CDR3 bases: TGTGCCAGCAGCCTTAACCAAGAGACCCAGTACTTC. Combining the CDR3 with reference TRBV7-3 and TRBJ2-5 gives the whole variable domain GAGVSQTPSNKVTEKGKYVELRCDPISGHTALYWYRQSLGQGPEFLIYFQGTGAADDSGLPNDRFFAVRPEGSVSTLKIQRTERGDSAVYLCASSLNQETQYFGPGTRLLVL.

The chain couples TRBV21-1 to TRBJ1-2; no DNA check was done on the table's D call, TRBD1. TRBV21-1 is given as a pseudogene. The CDR3 sequence is 17 residues long. The CDR3 region is CASSKGGETGSNYGYTF. The CDR3 DNA sequence: TGTGCCAGCAGCAAAGGGGGAGAGACAGGGTCTAACTATGGCTACACCTTC.

V and J are TRBV28 and TRBJ1-1, with a weak D call TRBD1 (6 bases). V was trimmed by 6 bases and J by 6 bases, leaving 14 bases between them. CDR1 is MDHEN, CDR2 SYDVKM, per germline. This CDR3 has 13 residues. CDR3 sequence reads: CASSDRFPPEAFF. The CDR3 coding sequence is TGTGCCAGCAGCGACAGGTTCCCCCCTGAAGCTTTCTTT.

This rearrangement joins TRBV5-1 to TRBJ1-2, with D tentatively TRBD1 (5 bases). Per the germline V gene, CDR1 is SGHRS and CDR2 is YFSETQ. The V end was cut by 6 bases, the J end by 2 bases, with 17 bases between. The CDR3 length is 15 residues. CDR3 coding DNA: TGCGCCAGCAATCTAGGAAGCCCAGGGAACTATGGCTACACCTTC. Residues: CASNLGSPGNYGYTF.

This clone turned up a few times. This sequence joins TRBV14 and TRBJ2-5; TRBD2 agrees at 8 bases. Germline CDR1 and CDR2: SGHDN and FVKESK. This CDR3 region has 13 residues. V lost 2 bases and J lost 7; bases outside the gene matches: 3. CDR3 region: CASSQSGGGTQYF. The CDR3 DNA sequence: TGTGCCAGCAGCCAAAGCGGGGGCGGGACCCAGTACTTC.

This clone has more than one count but fewer than ten. The chain couples TRBV7-3 to TRBJ1-3; weak D call: TRBD1 (5 bases). The CDR3 loop spans 13 amino acids. Trimming cost V 4 bases and J 7 bases, with 11 bases left between them. The germline V gene encodes CDR1 SGHTA and CDR2 FQGTGA. The CDR3 sequence: CASSSGPQNTIYF. As DNA, the CDR3 is TGTGCCAGCAGCTCGGGACCGCAGAACACCATATATTTT.

This clone appeared a few times. V and J are TRBV28 and TRBJ1-2; D gene uncertain. The CDR3 has 13 residues. V was trimmed by 0 bases and J by 5 bases, leaving 7 bases between them. Germline CDR1 reads MDHEN; CDR2 reads SYDVKM. This chain's CDR3 is CASSLWRVYGYTF. DNA of the CDR3: TGTGCCAGCAGTTTATGGAGGGTGTATGGCTACACCTTC.

The rearrangement joins TRBV28 to TRBJ1-6; D unresolved. With 10 bases removed from V and 0 bases from J, the gap between germline ends came to 7 bases. The CDR3 is 13 amino acids. The germline V gene encodes CDR1 MDHEN and CDR2 SYDVKM. Written as DNA, the CDR3 is TGTGCCACTAGGGACTCCTATAATTCACCCCTCCACTTT. As protein: CATRDSYNSPLHF.

The V and J genes are TRBV28 and TRBJ1-1; TRBD1 agrees at 10 bases. The V segment lost 5 bases and the J segment 2 bases; nucleotides outside the gene matches: 8. The length of the CDR3 is 16 residues. CDR1 and CDR2 (germline): MDHEN, SYDVKM. The CDR3 sequence is CASSPGTGAINTEAFF. The CDR3, as DNA: TGTGCCAGCAGTCCTGGGACAGGGGCGATCAACACTGAAGCTTTCTTT.

In this sample, this clone turned up a few times. This chain links TRBV5-4 with TRBJ1-1; possibly TRBD1 for D (6 bases). Germline CDR1 SGHNT, CDR2 YYREEE (reference sequence). This CDR3 comprises 15 residues. V dropped 5 bases and J dropped 4 bases, with 18 bases sitting between them. Written as DNA, the CDR3 is TGTGCCAGCAGTTCAGACCCGGAGGGGGTCACTGAAGCTTTCTTT. This codes for CASSSDPEGVTEAFF.

The chain uses TRBV6-1 and TRBJ2-1, with 8 bases aligning to TRBD1. The CDR3 has 11 amino acids. The V segment lost 7 bases and the J segment 15 bases; nucleotides outside the gene matches: 8. Germline CDR1 reads MNHNS; CDR2 reads SASEGT. The CDR3: CASNNRGVRFF. Here the CDR3 DNA reads TGTGCCAGCAATAACAGGGGGGTAAGGTTCTTC.

V is TRBV6-5 and J is TRBJ1-1, with D possibly TRBD1 on 5 matching bases. Germline CDR1 and CDR2: MNHEY and SVGAGI. The CDR3 totals 11 residues. The ends were cut back, 5 bases at V and 6 bases at J, with 7 bases in the middle. CDR3 sequence reads: CASSRGAEAFF. Here the CDR3 DNA reads TGTGCCAGCAGTCGGGGGGCTGAAGCTTTCTTT.

Concerning this clone itself: Different DNA sequences within this sample yield the same CDR3. The V gene is TRBV30, the J gene TRBJ2-1, with D uncertain. V was cut by 5 bases and J by 7 bases, with 12 bases left in between. The CDR3 has 12 amino acids. Germline CDR1 and CDR2: GTSNPN and SVGIG (reference sequence). This CDR3 is CAWGELGNEQFF. CDR3 coding DNA: TGTGCCTGGGGGGAATTGGGTAATGAGCAGTTCTTC.

J is TRBJ1-4 and V is TRBV2; a weak D match, TRBD1 (5 bases). Trimming cost V 4 bases and J 7 bases, with 13 bases left between them. This CDR3 has 14 residues. Per the germline V gene, CDR1 is SNHLY and CDR2 is FYNNEI. The CDR3 sequence: CASSARPGREKLFF. DNA of the CDR3: TGTGCCAGCAGTGCCAGGCCAGGGCGTGAAAAACTGTTTTTT.

This clone is labeled medium-sized. The rearrangement joins TRBV5-6 to TRBJ2-1; 9 bases are a match to TRBD2. V lost 4 bases, J lost 8 bases, and 1 base stayed unmatched. The length of the CDR3 is 12 residues. The germline gives CDR1 SGHDT, CDR2 YYEEEE. The CDR3 region is CASSRTSDEQFF. The CDR3 nucleotides are TGTGCCAGCAGCCGGACTAGCGATGAGCAGTTCTTC.

The chain joins TRBV9 to TRBJ1-1; the D gene is possibly TRBD1 (5 bases). With 1 base removed from V and 3 bases from J, the gap between germline ends came to 13 bases. The CDR3 is made up of 15 amino acids. In germline, CDR1 is SGDLS, CDR2 YYNGEE. The DNA for the CDR3 is TGTGCCAGCAGCGTACCTGAGGGGTCGGACACTGAAGCTTTCTTT. This encodes CASSVPEGSDTEAFF. Based on the CDR3 plus reference TRBV9 and TRBJ1-1, the full variable domain is DSGVTQTPKHLITATGQRVTLRCSPRSGDLSVYWYQQSLDQGLQFLIQYYNGEERAKGNILERFSAQQFPDLHSELNLSSLELGDSALYFCASSVPEGSDTEAFFGQGTRLTVV.

This clone has a single count. The V call is TRBV2, the J call TRBJ1-4; D possibly corresponds to TRBD1 (5 bases). Germline V lookup: CDR1 SNHLY, CDR2 FYNNEI. The length of the CDR3 is 13 residues. Trimming cost V 7 bases and J 8 bases, with 14 bases left between them. CDR3 in amino acids: CASTRGEDEKLFF. The DNA for the CDR3 is TGTGCCAGCACGCGGGGGGAGGACGAAAAACTGTTTTTT.

CDR3: CASSVGSGGLNEQFF. The CDR3 coding sequence is TGTGCCAGCAGCGTAGGTAGCGGGGGGCTAAATGAGCAGTTCTTC. The V call is TRBV9, the J call TRBJ2-1, with TRBD2 matching over 10 bases. The germline gives CDR1 SGDLS, CDR2 YYNGEE. Trimming cost V 0 bases and J 7 bases; bases outside gene matches: 4. The CDR3 is made up of 15 amino acids.

The chain recombines TRBV9 with TRBJ2-3; a weak D match, TRBD1 (5 bases). Trimming took off 0 bases at V and 6 bases at J, with 17 bases between the two ends. The CDR3 sequence is 16 residues long. The germline CDR1 and CDR2 sequences are SGDLS and YYNGEE. As DNA, the CDR3 is TGTGCCAGCAGCGTAGCTCTGGACATAGGTAGGGATACGCAGTATTTT. Its translation is CASSVALDIGRDTQYF.

This sequence joins TRBV29-1 and TRBJ2-3, with 10 positions matching TRBD2. CDR1 is SQVTM and CDR2 is ANQGSEA in the germline V gene. V lost 8 bases, J lost 9 bases, and 8 bases stayed unmatched. This CDR3 is 12 amino acids long. The CDR3 sequence is CSSGRGWDTQYF. CDR3 sequence (DNA): TGCAGCAGCGGGAGGGGGTGGGACACGCAGTATTTT.

In this sample, this clone turned up a few times. V is TRBV6-1 and J is TRBJ1-6; D possibly corresponds to TRBD1 (6 bases). The CDR3 runs to 15 residues. Trimming stripped 6 bases from V and 10 bases from J, with 19 bases between. The germline gives CDR1 MNHNS, CDR2 SASEGT. CDR3 residues: CASRLGQLGGSPLHF. The DNA for the CDR3 is TGTGCCAGCAGGCTCGGACAGCTAGGGGGATCACCCCTCCACTTT.

The CDR3 sequence is CASSYSLPDRPGAQYF. The CDR3 coding sequence is TGTGCCAGCAGTTACTCGCTCCCCGACAGACCGGGGGCCCAGTACTTC. This sequence joins TRBV6-5 and TRBJ2-5, with a tentative D call TRBD2 (6 bases). This CDR3 has 16 amino acids. Trimming pared 0 bases from V and 9 bases from J, leaving 20 bases between. Germline CDR1 MNHEY, CDR2 SVGAGI.

This clone has just a few counts. CDR3 in DNA: TGTGCCAGCAGCTTAAGGCAGCTCTACAATGAGCAGTTCTTC. Its translation: CASSLRQLYNEQFF. The V and J genes are TRBV5-8 and TRBJ2-1; D uncertain. V was trimmed by 2 bases and J by 3 bases, leaving 9 bases between them. Germline loops: CDR1 SGHTS, CDR2 YDEGEE. This CDR3 is 14 amino acids long.

The V call is TRBV7-8, the J call TRBJ2-1; D unclear. CDR3 length: 11 amino acids. The germline CDR1 and CDR2 sequences are SGHVS and FQNEAQ. Trimming took 1 base from V and 7 from J, leaving 2 bases between them. In nucleotides, the CDR3 is TGTGCCAGCAGCTTAGTGAATGAGCAGTTCTTC. This gives the protein CASSLVNEQFF.

The chain employs TRBV27 and TRBJ1-2, with D maybe TRBD1 (5 bases). This CDR3 contains 13 residues. Germline V gene sequence: CDR1 MNHEY, CDR2 SMNVEV (reference sequence). The V end was cut by 5 bases, the J end by 8 bases, with 15 bases between. In DNA, the CDR3 is TGTGCCAGCAGTCCCCGTCAGGGTTTAGGCTACACCTTC. Residues: CASSPRQGLGYTF.